This T cell receptor (beta chain) was identified in a study of cytomegalovirus exposure and HLA in healthy donors. The study ran its PCR with 60 Vbeta and 13 Jbeta primers. Produced via immunoSEQ multiplex PCR; TCRdb's table is partial and in-frame only. This sample's table has 200,000 to 250,000 clones. Germline values: CDR1 SGHRS, CDR2 YFSETQ. V gave up 0 bases and J gave up 6 bases, with 13 bases separating them. The CDR3 length is 14 residues. The specimen was PBMCs. The TCR originated in a girl aged 2 to 10 in good health and CMV-seropositive. The V and J genes are TRBV5-1 and TRBJ2-7; D is undetermined. The CDR3 here is CASSLVVTSPEQYF. The CDR3 nucleotides are TGCGCCAGCAGCTTGGTAGTCACCTCCCCCGAGCAGTACTTC.